Sequencing of this T cell receptor (beta chain) was carried out in a study of early T cells in non-severe SARS-CoV-2 infection. This clonotype has a handful of counts. Its antigen is unknown. The study, taken as a whole, reports: Matching against VDJdb likely underestimated virus-specific expansions, favoring anti-spike CD8.

This CDR3 spans 16 amino acids. Germline V gene lookup returns CDR1 SGHRS and CDR2 YFSETQ. V lost 4 bases and J lost 8; bases outside the gene matches: 13. Using its own MiXCR run on the 5' RACE reads, TCRdb lists one record per CDR3 protein. The sample shows about 71,000 distinct CDR3 sequences, roughly an eighth of them seen only once. The sequence was collected from an adult who was a healthcare worker with PCR-confirmed SARS-CoV-2 infection or an uninfected control (not recorded which). This rearrangement joins TRBV5-1 to TRBJ2-1, with 9 bases that match TRBD2. The sequenced sample was whole blood. The CDR3 coding sequence is TGCGCCAGCAGCCTGGATGGAGCGGGGGGCGGAGATGAGCAGTTCTTC. Amino acids: CASSLDGAGGGDEQFF.